Sequencing of this TCR beta chain was carried out in a study of OX40 agonist ivuxolimab in advanced cancers. This CDR3 is 15 amino acids long. CDR1 and CDR2 (germline): SGHTA, FQGNSA. J lost 7 bases, V lost 5 bases, and 11 bases had no gene match. This table comes from immunoSEQ multiplex PCR, and its TCRdb copy is limited to in-frame clones, with some not included. The table records around 70,000 clones, around 84% of them present only once. Study results and limitations: Relative to CD4+ cells, CD8+ T cells on average had more expanded clones. In a subset of nonresponders, normalized T-cell clonal expansion was also low. Partly responding patients at 0.1-3.0 mg/kg showed some of the smallest clonal expansion.

Remarks on this clone: Its cognate antigen is unknown.

Sampled blood was obtained at baseline, cycle 4 day 1, and cycle 7 day 1. The sample here was CD4+ or CD8+ T cells sorted from blood, taken in a trial of the OX40 agonist ivuxolimab. This receptor was taken from an adult with an advanced solid tumor such as melanoma, head and neck, liver or kidney cancer. J is TRBJ1-2 and V is TRBV7-2; 9 bases are a match to TRBD1. The CDR3 loop is CASSPSGTGNGGYTF. Here the CDR3 DNA reads TGTGCCAGCAGCCCATCCGGGACAGGGAACGGTGGCTACACCTTC.